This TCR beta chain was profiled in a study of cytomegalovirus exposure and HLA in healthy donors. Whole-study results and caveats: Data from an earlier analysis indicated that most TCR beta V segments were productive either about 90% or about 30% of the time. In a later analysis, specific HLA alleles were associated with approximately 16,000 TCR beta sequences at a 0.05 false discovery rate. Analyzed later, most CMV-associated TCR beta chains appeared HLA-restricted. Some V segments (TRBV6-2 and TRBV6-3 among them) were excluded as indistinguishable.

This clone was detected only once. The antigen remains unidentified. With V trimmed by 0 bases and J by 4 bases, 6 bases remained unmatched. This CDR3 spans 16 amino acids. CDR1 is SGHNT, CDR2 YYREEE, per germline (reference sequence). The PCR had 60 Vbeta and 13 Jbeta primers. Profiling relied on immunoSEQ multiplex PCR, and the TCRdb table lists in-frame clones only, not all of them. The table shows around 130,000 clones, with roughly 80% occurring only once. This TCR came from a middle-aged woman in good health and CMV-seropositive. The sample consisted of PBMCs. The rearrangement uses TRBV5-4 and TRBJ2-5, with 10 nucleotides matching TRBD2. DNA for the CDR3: TGTGCCAGCAGCTTGGGGGCTAGCGGGAGTGCAGAGACCCAGTACTTC. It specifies CASSLGASGSAETQYF.